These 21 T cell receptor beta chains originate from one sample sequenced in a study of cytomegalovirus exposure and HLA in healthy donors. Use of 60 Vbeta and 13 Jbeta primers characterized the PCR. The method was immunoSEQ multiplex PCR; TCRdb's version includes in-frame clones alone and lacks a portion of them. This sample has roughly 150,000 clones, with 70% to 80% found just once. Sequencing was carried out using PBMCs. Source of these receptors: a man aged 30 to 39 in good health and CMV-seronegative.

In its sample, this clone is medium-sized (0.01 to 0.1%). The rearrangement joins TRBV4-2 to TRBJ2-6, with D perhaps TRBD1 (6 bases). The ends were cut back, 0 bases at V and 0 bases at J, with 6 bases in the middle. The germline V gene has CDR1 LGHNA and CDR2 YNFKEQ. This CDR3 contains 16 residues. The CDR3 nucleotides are TGTGCCAGCAGCCAAGAGGACAGCTCTGGGGCCAACGTCCTGACTTTC. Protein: CASSQEDSSGANVLTF.

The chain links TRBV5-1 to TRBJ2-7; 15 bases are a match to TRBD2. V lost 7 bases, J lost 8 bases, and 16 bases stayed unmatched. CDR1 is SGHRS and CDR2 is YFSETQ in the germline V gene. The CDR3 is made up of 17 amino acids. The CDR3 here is CASGPNGLAGGQGQQYF. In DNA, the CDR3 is TGCGCCAGCGGCCCCAACGGACTAGCGGGGGGGCAAGGTCAGCAGTACTTC.

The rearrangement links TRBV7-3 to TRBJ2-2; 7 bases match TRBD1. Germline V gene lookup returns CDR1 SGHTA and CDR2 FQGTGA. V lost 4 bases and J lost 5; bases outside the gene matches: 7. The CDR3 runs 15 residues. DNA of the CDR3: TGTGCCAGCAGCTCGGGACAGCCCTTAACCGGGGAGCTGTTTTTT. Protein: CASSSGQPLTGELFF.

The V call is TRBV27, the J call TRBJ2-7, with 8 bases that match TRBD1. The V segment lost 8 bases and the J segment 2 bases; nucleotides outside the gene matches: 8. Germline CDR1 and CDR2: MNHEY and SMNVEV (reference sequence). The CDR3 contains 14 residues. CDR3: CASSPRDRPYEQYF. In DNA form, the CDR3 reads TGTGCCAGCTCCCCCAGGGACAGGCCCTACGAGCAGTACTTC.

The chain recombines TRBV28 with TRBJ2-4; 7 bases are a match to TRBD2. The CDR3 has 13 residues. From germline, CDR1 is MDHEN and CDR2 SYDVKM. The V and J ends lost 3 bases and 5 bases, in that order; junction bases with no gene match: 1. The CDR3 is CASSLGGENIQYF. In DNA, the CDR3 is TGTGCCAGCAGTTTGGGGGGGGAAAACATTCAGTACTTC.

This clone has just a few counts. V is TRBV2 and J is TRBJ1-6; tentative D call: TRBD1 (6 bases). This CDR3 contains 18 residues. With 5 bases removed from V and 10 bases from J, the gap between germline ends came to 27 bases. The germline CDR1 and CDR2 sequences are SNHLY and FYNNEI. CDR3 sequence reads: CASSSRGGGQNSASPLHF. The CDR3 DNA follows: TGTGCCAGCAGTTCCCGGGGAGGGGGGCAGAACTCTGCATCACCCCTCCACTTT.

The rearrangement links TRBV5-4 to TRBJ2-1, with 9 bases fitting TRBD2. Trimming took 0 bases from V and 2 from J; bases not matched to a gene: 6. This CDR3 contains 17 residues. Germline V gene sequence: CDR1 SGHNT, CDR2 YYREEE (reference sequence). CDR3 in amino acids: CASSLGGSGRTYNEQFF. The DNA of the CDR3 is TGTGCCAGCAGCTTGGGGGGTAGCGGGAGAACCTACAATGAGCAGTTCTTC.

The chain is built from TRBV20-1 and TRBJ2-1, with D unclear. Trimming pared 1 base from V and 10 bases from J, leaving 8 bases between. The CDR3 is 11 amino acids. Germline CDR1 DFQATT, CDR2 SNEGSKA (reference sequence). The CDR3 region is CSARARWEQFF. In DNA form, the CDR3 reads TGCAGTGCTAGAGCTAGATGGGAGCAGTTCTTC.

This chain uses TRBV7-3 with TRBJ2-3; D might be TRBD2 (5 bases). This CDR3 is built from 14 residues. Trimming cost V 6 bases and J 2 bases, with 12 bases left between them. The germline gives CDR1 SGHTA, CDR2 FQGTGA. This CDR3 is CASSPGVVTDTQYF. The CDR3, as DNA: TGTGCCAGCAGTCCCGGGGTCGTCACAGATACGCAGTATTTT.

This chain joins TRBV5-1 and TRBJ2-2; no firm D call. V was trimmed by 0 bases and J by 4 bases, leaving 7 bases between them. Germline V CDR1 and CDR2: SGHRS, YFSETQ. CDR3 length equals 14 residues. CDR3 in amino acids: CASSLVGSTGELFF. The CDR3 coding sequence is TGCGCCAGCAGCTTGGTGGGCAGCACCGGGGAGCTGTTTTTT.

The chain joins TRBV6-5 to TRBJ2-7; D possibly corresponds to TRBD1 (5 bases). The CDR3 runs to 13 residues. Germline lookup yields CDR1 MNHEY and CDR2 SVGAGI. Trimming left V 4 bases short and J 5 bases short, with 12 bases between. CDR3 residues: CASSSPGYHEQYF. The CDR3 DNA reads TGTGCCAGCAGTTCCCCAGGGTACCACGAGCAGTACTTC.

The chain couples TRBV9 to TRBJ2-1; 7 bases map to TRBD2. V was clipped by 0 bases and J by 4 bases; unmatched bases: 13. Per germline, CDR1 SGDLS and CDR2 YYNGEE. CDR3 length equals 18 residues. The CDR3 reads CASSVVEGSRDYYNEQFF. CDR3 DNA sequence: TGTGCCAGCAGCGTAGTGGAGGGGTCCCGGGACTATTACAATGAGCAGTTCTTC.

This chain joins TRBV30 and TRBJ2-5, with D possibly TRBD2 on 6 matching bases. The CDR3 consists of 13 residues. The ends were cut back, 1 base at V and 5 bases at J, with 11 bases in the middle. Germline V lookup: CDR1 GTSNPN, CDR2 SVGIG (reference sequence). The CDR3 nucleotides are TGTGCCTGGAGTGCAACTAGCTCGGAGACCCAGTACTTC. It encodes CAWSATSSETQYF.

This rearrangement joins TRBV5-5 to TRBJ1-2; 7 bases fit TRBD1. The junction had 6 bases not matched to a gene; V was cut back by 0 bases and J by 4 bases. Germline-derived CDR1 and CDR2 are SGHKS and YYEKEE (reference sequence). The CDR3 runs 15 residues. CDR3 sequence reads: CASSLGLGTVYGYTF. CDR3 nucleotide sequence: TGTGCCAGCAGCTTGGGATTAGGGACAGTCTATGGCTACACCTTC.

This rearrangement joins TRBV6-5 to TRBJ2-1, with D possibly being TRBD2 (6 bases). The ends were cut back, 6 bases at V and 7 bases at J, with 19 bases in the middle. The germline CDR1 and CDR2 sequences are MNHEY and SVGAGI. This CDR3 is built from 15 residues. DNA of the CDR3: TGTGCCAGCAGAATCGGGACTCCCCTCGAGAATGAGCAGTTCTTC. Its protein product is CASRIGTPLENEQFF.

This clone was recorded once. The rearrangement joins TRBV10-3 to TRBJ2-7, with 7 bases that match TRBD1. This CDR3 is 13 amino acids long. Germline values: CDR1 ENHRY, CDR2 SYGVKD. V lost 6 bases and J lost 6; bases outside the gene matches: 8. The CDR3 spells CAISREGASEQYF. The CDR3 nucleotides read TGTGCCATCAGCCGAGAGGGGGCCAGCGAGCAGTACTTC.

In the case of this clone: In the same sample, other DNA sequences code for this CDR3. DNA for the CDR3: TGTGCCTGGAGTCGGCAGGGGTACGAGCAGTACTTC. It encodes CAWSRQGYEQYF. The rearrangement links TRBV30 to TRBJ2-7; weak D call: TRBD1 (6 bases). Per the germline V gene, CDR1 is GTSNPN and CDR2 is SVGIG (reference sequence). V was pared by 2 bases and J by 4 bases, with 9 bases between. The CDR3 consists of 12 residues.

The CDR3 here is CASSLGISFGGSYEQYF. The DNA of the CDR3 is TGCGCCAGCAGCTTGGGGATTTCGTTCGGGGGATCCTACGAGCAGTACTTC. The chain links TRBV5-1 to TRBJ2-7; possibly TRBD2 for D (6 bases). V was shortened by 0 bases and J by 1 base, with 17 bases between the two germline ends. This CDR3 spans 17 amino acids. Germline V gene data show CDR1 as SGHRS and CDR2 as YFSETQ. Full variable domain (remainder filled in from reference TRBV5-1 and TRBJ2-7): KAGVTQTPRYLIKTRGQQVTLSCSPISGHRSVSWYQQTPGQGLQFLFEYFSETQRNKGNFPGRFSGRQFSNSRSEMNVSTLELGDSALYLCASSLGISFGGSYEQYFGPGTRLTVT.

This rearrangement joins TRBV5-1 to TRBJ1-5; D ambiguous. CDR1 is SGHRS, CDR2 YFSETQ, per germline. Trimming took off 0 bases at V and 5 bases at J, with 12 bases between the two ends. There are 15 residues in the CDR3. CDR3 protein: CASSLAGERYQPQHF. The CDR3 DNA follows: TGCGCCAGCAGCTTGGCCGGGGAGCGTTATCAGCCCCAGCATTTT.

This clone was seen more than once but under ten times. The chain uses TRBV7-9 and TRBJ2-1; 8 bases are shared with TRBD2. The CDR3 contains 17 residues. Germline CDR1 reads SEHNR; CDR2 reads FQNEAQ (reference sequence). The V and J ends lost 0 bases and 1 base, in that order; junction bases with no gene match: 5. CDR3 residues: CASSLARGGFSYNEQFF. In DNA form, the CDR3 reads TGTGCCAGCAGCTTAGCACGGGGGGGGTTTTCCTACAATGAGCAGTTCTTC.

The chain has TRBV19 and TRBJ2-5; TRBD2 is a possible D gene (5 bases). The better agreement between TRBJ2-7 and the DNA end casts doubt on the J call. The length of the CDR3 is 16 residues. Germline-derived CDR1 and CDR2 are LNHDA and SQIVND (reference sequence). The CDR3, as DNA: TGTGCCAGTAGCCCCGGGATAGAGCTAGGCCACTACGAGCAGTACTTC. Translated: CASSPGIELGHYEQYF.